The TCR beta chain described here comes from a study of T cell repertoires in cytomegalovirus infection. Study summary: Recently identified HLA-C-restricted CMV epitopes were used, and well-studied HLA-B-restricted CMV epitopes were used as well. It can be stated that public TCR beta signatures indicated CMV infection as well as a matching HLA type.

About this clonotype itself: Its antigen is not identified.

CDR3 length equals 18 residues. V shed 4 bases and J shed 0 bases, with 19 bases lying between them. Germline CDR1 SGHVS, CDR2 FNYEAQ. TCRdb processed the reads anew with MiXCR; each CDR3 protein has one entry. The sample records fewer than 900,000 distinct CDR3 sequences, 25% to 35% being singletons. The clonotype was recovered from a human donor in good health (CMV status not recorded). Some clones in this sample may be carry-over from other donors' samples. This sequence joins TRBV7-6 and TRBJ1-3; perhaps TRBD1 as D (5 bases). This material consisted of cultured CD8+ T cells from PBMCs, taken from culture after CMV antigen stimulation. The CDR3 nucleotides read TGTGCCAGCAGCTCTCCCCAGGCCCAGGGTGTCTCTGGAAACACCATATATTTT. Translating gives CASSSPQAQGVSGNTIYF.